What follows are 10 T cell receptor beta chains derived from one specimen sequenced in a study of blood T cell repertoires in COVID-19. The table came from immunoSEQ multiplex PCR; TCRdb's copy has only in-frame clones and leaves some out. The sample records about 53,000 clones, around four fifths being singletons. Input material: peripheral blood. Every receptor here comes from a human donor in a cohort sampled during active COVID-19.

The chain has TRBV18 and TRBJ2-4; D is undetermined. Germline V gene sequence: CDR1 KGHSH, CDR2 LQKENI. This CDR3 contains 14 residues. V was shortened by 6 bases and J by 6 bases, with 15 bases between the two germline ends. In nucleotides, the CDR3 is TGTGCCAGCTCGCCAGACTCCGTCCCAAACATTCAGTACTTC. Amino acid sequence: CASSPDSVPNIQYF.

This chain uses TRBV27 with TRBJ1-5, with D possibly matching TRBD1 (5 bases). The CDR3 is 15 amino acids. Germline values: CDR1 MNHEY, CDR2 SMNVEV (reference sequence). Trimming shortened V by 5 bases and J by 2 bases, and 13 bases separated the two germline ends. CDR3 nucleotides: TGTGCCAGCAGTCCTAGGGGTAGTCGCAATCAGCCCCAGCATTTT. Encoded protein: CASSPRGSRNQPQHF.

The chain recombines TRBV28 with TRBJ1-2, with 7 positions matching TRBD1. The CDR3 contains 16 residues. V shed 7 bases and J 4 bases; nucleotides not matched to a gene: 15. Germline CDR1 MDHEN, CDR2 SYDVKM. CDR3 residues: CASTPPGQGVSYGYTF. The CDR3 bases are TGTGCCAGCACCCCGCCCGGGCAGGGGGTTAGCTATGGCTACACCTTC.

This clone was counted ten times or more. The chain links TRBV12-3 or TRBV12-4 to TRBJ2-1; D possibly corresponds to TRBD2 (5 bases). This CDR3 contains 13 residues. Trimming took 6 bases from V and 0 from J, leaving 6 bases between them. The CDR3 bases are TGTGCCAGCAGAGGGAGCTCCTACAATGAGCAGTTCTTC. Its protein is CASRGSSYNEQFF.

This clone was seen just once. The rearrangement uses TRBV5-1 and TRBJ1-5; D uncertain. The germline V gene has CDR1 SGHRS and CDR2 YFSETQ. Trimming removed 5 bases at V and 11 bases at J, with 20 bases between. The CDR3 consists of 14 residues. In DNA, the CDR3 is TGCGCCAGCAGTTGGGAGGTGGAGCAAAGGTCCCAGCATTTT. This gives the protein CASSWEVEQRSQHF.

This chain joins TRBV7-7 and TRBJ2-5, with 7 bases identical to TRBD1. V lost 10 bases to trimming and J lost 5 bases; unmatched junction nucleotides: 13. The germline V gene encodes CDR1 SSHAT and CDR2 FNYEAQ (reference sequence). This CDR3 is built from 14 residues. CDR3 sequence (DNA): TGTGCCACGAGTCGACAGGGCCTTCAGGAGACCCAGTACTTC. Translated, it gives CATSRQGLQETQYF.

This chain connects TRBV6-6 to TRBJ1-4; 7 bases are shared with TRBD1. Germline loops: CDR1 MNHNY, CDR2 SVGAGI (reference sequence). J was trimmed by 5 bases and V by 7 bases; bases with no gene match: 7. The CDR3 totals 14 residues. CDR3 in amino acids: CASTQRQGNEKLFF. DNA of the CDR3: TGTGCCAGCACCCAGAGACAGGGAAATGAAAAACTGTTTTTT.

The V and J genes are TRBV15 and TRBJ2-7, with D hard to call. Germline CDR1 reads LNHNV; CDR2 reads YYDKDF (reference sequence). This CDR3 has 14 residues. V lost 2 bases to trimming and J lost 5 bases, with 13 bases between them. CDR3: CATSRSGSSDEQYF. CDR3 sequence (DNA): TGTGCCACCAGCAGATCCGGGTCTTCGGACGAGCAGTACTTC.

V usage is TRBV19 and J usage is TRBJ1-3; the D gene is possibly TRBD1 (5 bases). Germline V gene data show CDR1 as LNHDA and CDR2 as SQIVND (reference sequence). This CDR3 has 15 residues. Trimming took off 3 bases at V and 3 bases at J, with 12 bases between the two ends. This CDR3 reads CASSIPAGRGNTIYF. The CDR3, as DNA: TGTGCCAGTAGTATCCCAGCAGGGCGTGGAAACACCATATATTTT. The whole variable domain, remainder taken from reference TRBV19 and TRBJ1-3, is DGGITQSPKYLFRKEGQNVTLSCEQNLNHDAMYWYRQDPGQGLRLIYYSQIVNDFQKGDIAEGYSVSREKKESFPLTVTSAQKNPTAFYLCASSIPAGRGNTIYFGEGSWLTVV.

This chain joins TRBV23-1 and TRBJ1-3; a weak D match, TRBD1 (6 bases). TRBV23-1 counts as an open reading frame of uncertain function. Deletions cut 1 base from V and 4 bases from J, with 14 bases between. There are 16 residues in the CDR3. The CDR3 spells CASSQFSGATGNTIYF. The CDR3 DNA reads TGCGCCAGCAGTCAATTCTCAGGGGCAACGGGAAACACCATATATTTT.